These T cell receptor beta chains were read from a single sample in a study of T cells in Graves' hyperthyroidism and ophthalmopathy. TCRdb reprocessed the multiplex PCR reads with MiXCR, giving one entry per CDR3 protein. Among around 97,000 distinct CDR3 sequences, less than 55% were seen once, and the ten largest hold under 30%. The sample comprised blood. These receptor sequences come from a man in his forties with Graves' hyperthyroidism. Each CDR3 is given with its conserved first and last residue. The order of the fields is CDR3 DNA, CDR3 protein, D gene, clone size, V gene, J gene. A D gene is named only where the DNA matches it firmly. A row's size may be missing; if present it is once, few, many or a size class.

cdr3_nt: TGTGCCAGCAGCTCCACCGGGACAGGGTTTGGCTACACCTTC; cdr3_aa: CASSSTGTGFGYTF; d_call: TRBD1; clone_size: .; v_call: TRBV2; j_call: TRBJ1-2
cdr3_nt: TGCAGCCGGAGGGAACCTAGCACAGATACGCAGTATTTT; cdr3_aa: CSRREPSTDTQYF; d_call: .; clone_size: .; v_call: TRBV29-1; j_call: TRBJ2-3
cdr3_nt: TGTGCCAGCAGTGCCGGACAGGGCGGGACTGAAGCTTTCTTT; cdr3_aa: CASSAGQGGTEAFF; d_call: TRBD1; clone_size: .; v_call: TRBV25-1; j_call: TRBJ1-1
cdr3_nt: TGTGCCAGCAGCTTACGAGACAACGCCTACAATGAGCAGTTCTTC; cdr3_aa: CASSLRDNAYNEQFF; d_call: .; clone_size: many; v_call: TRBV5-5; j_call: TRBJ2-1
cdr3_nt: TGTGCCGGCTCCGCCGGGACACCATCCGAGCAGTACTTC; cdr3_aa: CAGSAGTPSEQYF; d_call: .; clone_size: .; v_call: TRBV25-1; j_call: TRBJ2-7
cdr3_nt: TGTGCCAGCAGCTTGGAGAGTGTCCAGACCCAGTACTTC; cdr3_aa: CASSLESVQTQYF; d_call: .; clone_size: few; v_call: TRBV7-2; j_call: TRBJ2-5
cdr3_nt: TGTGCCAGCAGCTTAGAGGGCGGGACTCTTCGCTACGAGCAGTACTTC; cdr3_aa: CASSLEGGTLRYEQYF; d_call: .; clone_size: once; v_call: TRBV7-9; j_call: TRBJ2-7
cdr3_nt: TGTGCCACCACCAAGGCAGGGATAGGGGAGACCCAGTACTTC; cdr3_aa: CATTKAGIGETQYF; d_call: .; clone_size: .; v_call: TRBV24-1; j_call: TRBJ2-5
cdr3_nt: TGTGCCAGTAGTATTGACAGGGACCAAGAGACCCAGTACTTC; cdr3_aa: CASSIDRDQETQYF; d_call: TRBD1; clone_size: .; v_call: TRBV19; j_call: TRBJ2-5
cdr3_nt: TGTACCAGCAGCGTGGGATCTAAAAGGGAGACCCAGTACTTC; cdr3_aa: CTSSVGSKRETQYF; d_call: .; clone_size: .; v_call: TRBV12-3/TRBV12-4; j_call: TRBJ2-5
cdr3_nt: TGTGCCAGCAGCCTACCGTACTACGTCCCTTCTGGAAACACCATATATTTT; cdr3_aa: CASSLPYYVPSGNTIYF; d_call: .; clone_size: once; v_call: TRBV7-2; j_call: TRBJ1-3
cdr3_nt: TGCGCCAGCAGCTCGGGGACAGGCGAGCAGTACTTC; cdr3_aa: CASSSGTGEQYF; d_call: TRBD1; clone_size: many; v_call: TRBV5-1; j_call: TRBJ2-7
cdr3_nt: TGTGCAGCAGTTAGGGCTAGCGGGAACTACAATGAGCAGTTCTTC; cdr3_aa: CAAVRASGNYNEQFF; d_call: TRBD2; clone_size: .; v_call: TRBV2; j_call: TRBJ2-1
cdr3_nt: TGCAGCGTTGAACAACAGGGGATGGGGACCTACGAGCAGTACTTC; cdr3_aa: CSVEQQGMGTYEQYF; d_call: TRBD1; clone_size: many; v_call: TRBV29-1; j_call: TRBJ2-7
cdr3_nt: TGTGCCTGGAGCCTCGGCCCTGGAAACACCATATATTTT; cdr3_aa: CAWSLGPGNTIYF; d_call: .; clone_size: many; v_call: TRBV30; j_call: TRBJ1-3
cdr3_nt: TGCAGCGCTAGCAGACGAGGAACAGGGCAGCCCCAGCATTTT; cdr3_aa: CSASRRGTGQPQHF; d_call: .; clone_size: .; v_call: TRBV20-1; j_call: TRBJ1-5
cdr3_nt: TGTGCCAGCAAACCCGGACGCGCGACTTCACCCCTCCACTTT; cdr3_aa: CASKPGRATSPLHF; d_call: .; clone_size: .; v_call: TRBV6-5; j_call: TRBJ1-6
cdr3_nt: TGTGCCACACAGGGGGCTTCCACTGAAGCTTTC; cdr3_aa: CATQGASTEAF; d_call: TRBD1; clone_size: few; v_call: TRBV15; j_call: TRBJ2-6
cdr3_nt: TGTGCCAGTAGTATGATAGGACAGACATTTTACTATGGCTACACCTTC; cdr3_aa: CASSMIGQTFYYGYTF; d_call: .; clone_size: many; v_call: TRBV19; j_call: TRBJ1-2
cdr3_nt: TGTGCCAGCAGCTACGACAAACACAATGAGCAGTTCTTC; cdr3_aa: CASSYDKHNEQFF; d_call: .; clone_size: many; v_call: TRBV7-6; j_call: TRBJ2-1
cdr3_nt: TGCAGTGCTAGGGACTGGCAAGAGACCCAGTACTTC; cdr3_aa: CSARDWQETQYF; d_call: .; clone_size: many; v_call: TRBV20-1; j_call: TRBJ2-5
cdr3_nt: TGTGCCAGCGGGGGAGATACGCAGTATTTT; cdr3_aa: CASGGDTQYF; d_call: .; clone_size: many; v_call: TRBV2; j_call: TRBJ2-3
cdr3_nt: TGTGCCGGGACAGGCACAGATACGCAGTATTTT; cdr3_aa: CAGTGTDTQYF; d_call: TRBD1; clone_size: .; v_call: TRBV6-1; j_call: TRBJ2-3
cdr3_nt: TGTGCCAGCAGTGATGCCCACCGGCCGCCTGAAGCTTTCTTT; cdr3_aa: CASSDAHRPPEAFF; d_call: .; clone_size: .; v_call: TRBV6-1; j_call: TRBJ1-1
cdr3_nt: TGCAGTGCTAGGGGACCCAAAATCCCCCCAGCTTTCTTT; cdr3_aa: CSARGPKIPPAFF; d_call: .; clone_size: .; v_call: TRBV20-1; j_call: TRBJ1-1
cdr3_nt: TGCGCCAGCAGCTTGACGACAGATACGCAGTATTTT; cdr3_aa: CASSLTTDTQYF; d_call: .; clone_size: .; v_call: TRBV5-1; j_call: TRBJ2-3
cdr3_nt: TGTGCCAGCAGCTTTATGACTAGCGGGAGGGTCGAAACCTCCTACAATGAGCAGTTCTTC; cdr3_aa: CASSFMTSGRVETSYNEQFF; d_call: TRBD2; clone_size: many; v_call: TRBV7-8; j_call: TRBJ2-1